This TCR beta chain was retrieved from a study of blood T cell repertoires in COVID-19. Study in general: COVID-19 samples from acute and convalescent phases originated in the United States, Italy and Spain. Nucleic acid was either cDNA or gDNA, and it came from T cells, B-cell-depleted T cells, or PBMCs.

Original processing notes: Using reference gene primer amplification, nucleated cell counts were estimated. This table comes from immunoSEQ multiplex PCR, and its TCRdb copy is limited to in-frame clones, with some not included. The V and J calls and clone size come from that table; D and trimming were worked out from the DNA. This table has 350,000 to 450,000 clones, 85% appearing once. What was sequenced was peripheral blood. The TCR originated in a young woman with acute or convalescent COVID-19.

The CDR3, as DNA: TGTGCCATCAGTGAGTCTACCGGAGACAGGGCTAGCGGGAATGATGAGCAGTTCTTC. Encoded protein: CAISESTGDRASGNDEQFF. The rearrangement uses TRBV10-3 and TRBJ2-1, with 9 positions matching TRBD2. Germline CDR1 is ENHRY and CDR2 is SYGVKD. This CDR3 contains 19 residues. J was trimmed by 8 bases and V by 0 bases; bases with no gene match: 17.